The subject of this entry is one T cell receptor (beta chain). Antigen: not known. RNA transcripts yielded amplified TCR beta CDR3 regions. The primer set for the first-round RT-PCR of the TCR CDR3 was HTBI. MiXCR was run by TCRdb on the multiplex PCR reads, yielding one entry per CDR3 protein. The data contain a few hundred thousand distinct CDR3 sequences, approximately 49% of them singletons. This specimen belongs to a study of T cells in Graves' hyperthyroidism and ophthalmopathy. Criteria for exclusion of patients were uncontrolled infection, other autoimmune disease, pregnancy or lactation. The CDR3 loop spans 14 amino acids. Germline CDR1 SGHVS, CDR2 FQNEAQ. Trimming took off 4 bases at V and 4 bases at J, with 13 bases between the two ends. Study results and caveats: Most thyroid clonotypes that were expanded above 0.001 also turned up in blood. Before onset, ophthalmopathy was predicted by the model a median roughly 6.8 months earlier.

V gene TRBV7-8 combines with J gene TRBJ2-5, with D perhaps matching TRBD2 (6 bases). The TCR was taken from an adult woman with Graves' disease, either hyperthyroidism or ophthalmopathy (not recorded which). Sequenced material: peripheral blood or thyroid tissue (not recorded which). DNA for the CDR3: TGTGCCAGCAGCTCGATCGGGACTTCAGAGACCCAGTACTTC. Amino acids: CASSSIGTSETQYF.